A single sample gave rise to the 15 T cell receptor beta chains below, sequenced in a study of cytomegalovirus exposure and HLA in healthy donors (dated by TCRdb to about 2017). Library generation was performed with the immunoSEQ multiplex PCR assay. A mixture of 60 forward primers for TCR Vbeta segments and 13 reverse primers for TCR Jbeta segments was used in the multiplex PCR. Sourced from immuneACCESS, this table was stored by TCRdb with only in-frame sequences that have V and J called. A share of the clones is absent; for the studies checked, an unresolved V gene accounts for under half, and the remainder has no known explanation. The sample table shows 130,000 or so clones, and around 80% are seen once. In total, the top ten clones hold 1.5% of the sample. Input material: PBMCs. Every receptor here comes from a woman between 18 and 29 years old in good health and CMV-seronegative.

The chain carries TRBV30 and TRBJ1-5; D gene ambiguous. Looked up from germline, CDR1 is GTSNPN and CDR2 is SVGIG (reference sequence). The CDR3 is 13 residues long. V dropped 1 base and J dropped 4 bases, with 8 bases sitting between them. The CDR3 sequence is CAWSALRNQPQHF. The DNA for the CDR3 is TGTGCCTGGAGTGCCCTCAGGAATCAGCCCCAGCATTTT. Full variable domain (missing parts from reference TRBV30 and TRBJ1-5): SQTIHQWPATLVQPVGSPLSLECTVEGTSNPNLYWYRQAAGRGLQLLFYSVGIGQISSEVPQNLSASRPQDRQFILSSKKLLLSDSGFYLCAWSALRNQPQHFGDGTRLSIL.

This clone appeared a few times. V usage is TRBV5-6 and J usage is TRBJ2-7, with TRBD2 as a possible D gene (6 bases). In germline, CDR1 is SGHDT, CDR2 YYEEEE. V gave up 4 bases and J gave up 6 bases, with 11 bases separating them. The CDR3 spans 12 residues. This chain's CDR3 is CASSEVGGEQYF. The CDR3, as DNA: TGTGCCAGCAGCGAGGTGGGAGGCGAGCAGTACTTC.

The rearrangement links TRBV5-1 to TRBJ1-1; 8 bases fit TRBD1. The trim removed 4 bases at V and 4 bases at J, leaving 6 bases unmatched. The CDR3 totals 14 residues. The germline V gene encodes CDR1 SGHRS and CDR2 YFSETQ. The CDR3 DNA sequence: TGCGCCAGCAGCACCCGGACAGGGACCACTGAAGCTTTCTTT. Translation: CASSTRTGTTEAFF.

The chain has TRBV27 and TRBJ2-2; 7 nucleotides align to TRBD2. Germline trimming cut 1 base from V and 1 base from J; bases unmatched to any gene: 18. Germline loops: CDR1 MNHEY, CDR2 SMNVEV (reference sequence). The CDR3 extends over 21 amino acids. CDR3 coding DNA: TGTGCCAGCAGTTTATACCCCCGGCTAGCGGTCGCCCCGAGGAACACCGGGGAGCTGTTTTTT. Translation gives CASSLYPRLAVAPRNTGELFF.

The V call is TRBV15, the J call TRBJ1-2; D is perhaps TRBD1 (5 bases). Germline V CDR1 and CDR2: LNHNV, YYDKDF (reference sequence). V was trimmed by 3 bases and J by 2 bases, leaving 13 bases between them. The length of the CDR3 is 15 residues. CDR3 sequence: CATSRGPAGNYGYTF. For the CDR3, the DNA is TGTGCCACCAGCAGGGGACCGGCGGGAAACTATGGCTACACCTTC.

The chain couples TRBV2 to TRBJ1-5, with TRBD1 matching 9 bases. The CDR3 has 16 residues. V shed 7 bases and J 4 bases; nucleotides not matched to a gene: 11. Per the germline V gene, CDR1 is SNHLY and CDR2 is FYNNEI. The CDR3 loop reads CASTGPPTGGNQPQHF. The CDR3 bases are TGTGCCAGCACTGGCCCCCCGACAGGGGGTAATCAGCCCCAGCATTTT.

In DNA form, the CDR3 reads TGCGCCAGCAAACTTACGGACAATGAGCAGTTCTTC. This gives the protein CASKLTDNEQFF. The chain is built from TRBV5-1 and TRBJ2-1; D is undetermined. V was shortened by 6 bases and J by 5 bases, with 9 bases between the two germline ends. Germline CDR1 reads SGHRS; CDR2 reads YFSETQ. The CDR3 totals 12 residues.

The gene calls are TRBV29-1 and TRBJ2-1; D is possibly TRBD2 (5 bases). This CDR3 spans 13 amino acids. Trimming took off 7 bases at V and 0 bases at J, with 10 bases between the two ends. Per the germline V gene, CDR1 is SQVTM and CDR2 is ANQGSEA. The CDR3 loop is CSAGDPSYNEQFF. The CDR3 coding sequence is TGCAGCGCCGGGGATCCCTCCTACAATGAGCAGTTCTTC.

The chain is built from TRBV5-4 and TRBJ2-1; 7 bases agree with TRBD2. Germline lookup yields CDR1 SGHNT and CDR2 YYREEE (reference sequence). Trimming cost V 1 base and J 10 bases; bases outside gene matches: 2. The CDR3 totals 12 residues. In nucleotides, the CDR3 is TGTGCCAGCAGCTTGAGTAGCGGGGAGCAGTTCTTC. It yields the protein CASSLSSGEQFF.

The rearrangement joins TRBV25-1 to TRBJ2-3, with 8 bases fitting TRBD2. CDR3 length: 16 residues. The J segment lost 5 bases and the V segment lost 3 bases, leaving 10 bases of the junction unmatched. Germline assignment: CDR1 MGHDK and CDR2 SYGVNS. CDR3 residues: CASSDGGAGRGDTQYF. The DNA of the CDR3 is TGTGCCAGCAGTGACGGGGGGGCCGGGAGAGGAGATACGCAGTATTTT.

The CDR3 loop is CASSDAGASYNEQFF. The CDR3 region has the DNA TGTGCCAGCAGCGACGCGGGGGCCTCCTACAATGAGCAGTTCTTC. The V gene is TRBV9, the J gene TRBJ2-1; D perhaps matches TRBD2 (7 bases). Trimming shortened V by 3 bases and J by 0 bases, and 10 bases separated the two germline ends. Germline CDR1 and CDR2: SGDLS and YYNGEE. CDR3 length equals 15 residues. Filled out from reference TRBV9 and TRBJ2-1, the complete variable domain reads DSGVTQTPKHLITATGQRVTLRCSPRSGDLSVYWYQQSLDQGLQFLIQYYNGEERAKGNILERFSAQQFPDLHSELNLSSLELGDSALYFCASSDAGASYNEQFFGPGTRLTVL.

The chain carries TRBV20-1 and TRBJ1-1; D not certain. Deletions cut 4 bases from V and 11 bases from J, with 11 bases between. Germline V gives CDR1 DFQATT, CDR2 SNEGSKA (reference sequence). This CDR3 comprises 10 residues. The CDR3 reads CSATGVRAFF. The CDR3 nucleotides read TGCAGTGCTACCGGGGTGAGGGCTTTCTTT.

The chain combines TRBV2 with TRBJ1-1; 9 positions agree with TRBD1. Germline-derived CDR1 and CDR2 are SNHLY and FYNNEI. Germline trimming cut 4 bases from V and 1 base from J; bases unmatched to any gene: 7. The CDR3 sequence is 16 residues long. This chain's CDR3 is CASSGPGQGGNTEAFF. The CDR3 nucleotides read TGTGCCAGCAGTGGACCGGGACAGGGTGGGAACACTGAAGCTTTCTTT.

In nucleotides, the CDR3 is TGCGCCAGCAGCCAGAGCGGGAGGGCGGGAGATACGCAGTATTTT. It yields the protein CASSQSGRAGDTQYF. The chain joins TRBV4-1 to TRBJ2-3; 10 positions match TRBD2. V shed 3 bases and J 5 bases; nucleotides not matched to a gene: 5. Germline CDR1 and CDR2: MGHRA and YSYEKL. The CDR3 extends over 15 amino acids.

The chain has TRBV10-1 and TRBJ1-5; unclear D gene. Trimming removed 2 bases from V and 8 bases from J, with 10 bases in between. CDR1 and CDR2 (germline): WNHNN, SYGVQD (reference sequence). The CDR3 spans 13 residues. CDR3 DNA: TGCGCCAGCAGTGAGAATACTCGTGAGCCCCAGCATTTT. Translation: CASSENTREPQHF.